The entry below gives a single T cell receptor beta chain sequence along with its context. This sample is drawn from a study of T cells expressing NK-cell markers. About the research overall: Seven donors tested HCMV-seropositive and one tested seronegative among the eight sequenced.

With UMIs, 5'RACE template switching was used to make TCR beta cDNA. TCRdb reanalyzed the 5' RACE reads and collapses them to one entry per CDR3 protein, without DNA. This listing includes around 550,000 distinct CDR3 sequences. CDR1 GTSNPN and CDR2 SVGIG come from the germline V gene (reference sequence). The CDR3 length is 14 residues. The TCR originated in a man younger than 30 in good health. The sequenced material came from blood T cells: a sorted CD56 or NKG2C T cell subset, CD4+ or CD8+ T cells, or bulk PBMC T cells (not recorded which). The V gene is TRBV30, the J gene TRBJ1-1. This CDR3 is CAWSLRAVGTEAFF.